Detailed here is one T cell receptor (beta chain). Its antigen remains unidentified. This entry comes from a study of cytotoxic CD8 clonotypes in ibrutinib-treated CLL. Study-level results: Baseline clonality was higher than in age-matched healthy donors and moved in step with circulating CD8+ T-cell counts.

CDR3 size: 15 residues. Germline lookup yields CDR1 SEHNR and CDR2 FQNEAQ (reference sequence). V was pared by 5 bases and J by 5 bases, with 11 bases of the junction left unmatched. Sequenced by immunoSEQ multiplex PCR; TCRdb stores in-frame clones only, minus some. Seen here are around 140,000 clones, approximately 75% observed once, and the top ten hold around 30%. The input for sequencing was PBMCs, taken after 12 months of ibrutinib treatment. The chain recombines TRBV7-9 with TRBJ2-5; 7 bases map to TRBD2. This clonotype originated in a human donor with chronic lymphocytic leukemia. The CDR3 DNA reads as TGTGCCAGCAGCCAAGAGGCGGGAGCCTTTGAGACCCAGTACTTC. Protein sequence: CASSQEAGAFETQYF.